This is a list of T cell receptor beta chains from one sample in a study of graft-versus-host responses after intestinal transplantation. Some clones are missing from TCRdb's copy, which holds only in-frame ones; the method was immunoSEQ multiplex PCR. The data show 55,000 to 75,000 clones, approximately 84% seen once. The antigens for these receptors are not known. This sample comprised unstimulated CD4+ T cells sorted from spleen or lymph node cells, obtained before transplant. The receptors were sampled from a human donor who was the organ donor for an intestinal transplant. CDR3s include the opening cysteine and the closing phenylalanine or tryptophan. A D gene is named only where the DNA matches it firmly. Clone size, where shown, is once, few, many, or a class for clones that have expanded.

TRBJ1-3,-,TRBV30,-,CAWSGTAGNTIYF,TGTGCCTGGAGTGGGACAGCCGGAAACACCATATATTTT
TRBJ1-1,-,TRBV7-2,TRBD1,CASSLTGGYPEAFF,TGTGCCAGCAGCTTGACAGGGGGGTACCCTGAAGCTTTCTTT
TRBJ1-5,-,TRBV14,-,CASSPTGRGGNQPQHF,TGTGCCAGCAGCCCGACAGGTCGAGGGGGCAATCAGCCCCAGCATTTT
TRBJ1-2,-,TRBV15,-,CATSRDAQNYGYTF,TGTGCCACCAGCAGAGATGCACAGAACTATGGCTACACCTTC
TRBJ1-5,-,TRBV19,TRBD1,CATDKTGNDQPQHF,TGTGCCACCGACAAGACAGGGAACGATCAGCCCCAGCATTTT
TRBJ1-2,-,TRBV27,-,CASSYSTLGGYTF,TGTGCCAGCAGTTACTCGACTCTCGGGGGCTACACCTTC
TRBJ1-5,-,TRBV15,-,CATSRKTDQPQHF,TGTGCCACCAGCAGAAAGACAGATCAGCCCCAGCATTTT
TRBJ1-5,-,TRBV6-1,-,CASSEAGGSNQPQHF,TGTGCCAGCAGTGAAGCGGGGGGTAGCAATCAGCCCCAGCATTTT
TRBJ1-1,-,TRBV6-5,-,CASVGGYTEAFF,TGTGCCAGCGTTGGGGGCTACACTGAAGCTTTCTTT
TRBJ2-1,-,TRBV15,TRBD1,CATSSQMKDRELF,TGTGCCACCAGCAGTCAAATGAAGGACAGGGAACTCTTC
TRBJ2-3,-,TRBV2,-,CASSRTEGSTDTQYF,TGTGCCAGCAGTCGCACCGAGGGTAGCACAGATACGCAGTATTTT
TRBJ1-4,-,TRBV6-5,TRBD1,CASSPLGQGASKLFF,TGTGCCAGCAGTCCCCTGGGACAGGGGGCCTCAAAACTGTTTTTT
TRBJ1-1,-,TRBV6-1,-,CASSERPRNTEAFF,TGTGCCAGCAGTGAAAGGCCTAGGAACACTGAAGCTTTCTTT
TRBJ2-3,-,TRBV29-1,-,CSAITWWENTQYF,TGCAGCGCAATCACGTGGTGGGAGAATACGCAGTATTTT
TRBJ2-2,once,TRBV7-9,TRBD2,CASSLPSGGAGTGELFF,TGTGCCAGCAGCTTACCCTCGGGGGGGGCCGGAACCGGGGAGCTGTTTTTT
TRBJ1-3,few,TRBV7-2,-,CASSSPGGSGNTIYF,TGTGCCAGCAGCTCACCCGGGGGTTCTGGAAACACCATATATTTT
TRBJ2-5,-,TRBV15,-,CATSRPKETQYF,TGTGCCACCAGCAGACCCAAAGAGACCCAGTACTTC
TRBJ1-2,-,TRBV5-6,-,CASVLRQGYPYTF,TGTGCCAGCGTTTTGCGGCAGGGGTACCCCTACACCTTC
TRBJ2-3,-,TRBV7-5,-,CARSPNTARTRGDTQYF,TGTGCCAGAAGCCCAAATACGGCCAGAACTAGAGGAGATACGCAGTATTTT
TRBJ2-3,-,TRBV19,TRBD1,CASSIVRGGGPDTQYF,TGTGCCAGTAGTATAGTACGAGGGGGCGGTCCAGATACGCAGTATTTT
TRBJ2-1,once,TRBV11-2,-,CASSLGGRTSEQFF,TGTGCCAGCAGCTTAGGGGGCAGGACAAGTGAGCAGTTCTTC
TRBJ1-5,-,TRBV6-1,-,CASSSVDSNQPQHF,TGTGCCAGCAGCAGCGTGGACTCGAATCAGCCCCAGCATTTT
TRBJ1-5,-,TRBV6-5,-,CASRPAGGGEPQHF,TGTGCCAGCAGACCAGCGGGAGGAGGGGAGCCCCAGCATTTT